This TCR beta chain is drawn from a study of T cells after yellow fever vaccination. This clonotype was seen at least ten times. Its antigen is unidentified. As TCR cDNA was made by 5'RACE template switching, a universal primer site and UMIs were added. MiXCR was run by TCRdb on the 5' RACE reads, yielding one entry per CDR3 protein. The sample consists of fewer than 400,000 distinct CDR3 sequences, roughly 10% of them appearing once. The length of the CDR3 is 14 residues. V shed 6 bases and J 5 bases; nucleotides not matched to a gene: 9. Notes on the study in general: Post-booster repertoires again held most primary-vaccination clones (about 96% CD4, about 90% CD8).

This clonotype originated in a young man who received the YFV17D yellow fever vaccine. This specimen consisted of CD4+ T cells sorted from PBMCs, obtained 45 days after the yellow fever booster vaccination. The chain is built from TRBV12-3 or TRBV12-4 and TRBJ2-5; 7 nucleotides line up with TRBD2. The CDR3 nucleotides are TGTGCCAGCAGCTTACGGGGGGAAGGGGAGACCCAGTACTTC. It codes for CASSLRGEGETQYF.